A selection of T cell receptor beta chains follows, all from one sample in a study of cytomegalovirus exposure and HLA in healthy donors. Clones were read by immunoSEQ multiplex PCR, and TCRdb kept only the in-frame ones, dropping some. The sample carries more than 95,000 clones, 70% to 90% recorded once. The source material was PBMCs. The receptor source for this set is a woman between 18 and 29 years old in good health and CMV-seronegative. CDR3s include the opening cysteine and the closing phenylalanine or tryptophan. A D gene is named only where the DNA matches it firmly. Only some rows state a clone size, as once, few, many or a class for expanded clones.

>-|TRBV11-3|TRBJ2-7|-
TGTGCCAGCCAAAAAACAGGTAACTCCTACGAGCAGTACTTC
CASQKTGNSYEQYF
>-|TRBV19|TRBJ2-1|-
TGTGCCAGCCCTTACAATGAGCAGTTCTTC
CASPYNEQFF
>-|TRBV25-1|TRBJ2-7|TRBD1
TGTGCCAGCACCAGGGACAGGGGCTACGAGCAGTACTTC
CASTRDRGYEQYF
>-|TRBV6-5|TRBJ2-5|TRBD1
TGTGCCAGCAGTTACTTGGCAGGGGGCCGGGAGCAGTACTTC
CASSYLAGGREQYF
>-|TRBV5-1|TRBJ2-7|TRBD2
TGCGCCAGCAGCGCGGGACTAGCGGGGGTCTACGAGCAGTACTTC
CASSAGLAGVYEQYF
>once|TRBV7-2|TRBJ2-1|-
TGTGCCAGCAGCCCGGGACACGCAAACGATGAGCAGTTCTTC
CASSPGHANDEQFF
>-|TRBV6-5|TRBJ2-5|TRBD1
TGTGCCAGCAGTTCTACGCAGGGGGCTTTTGAGACCCAGTACTTC
CASSSTQGAFETQYF
>few|TRBV7-2|TRBJ2-5|-
TGTGCCAGCAGCTTATCTAGGCCTGAAGGGACCCAGTACTTC
CASSLSRPEGTQYF
>-|TRBV11-3|TRBJ2-4|-
TGTGCCAGCAGCATAGGGTCGGGGAACATTCAGTACTTC
CASSIGSGNIQYF
>-|TRBV28|TRBJ2-2|TRBD1
TGTGCCAGCAGCGACAGGGGAGAGTTGAACACCGGGGAGCTGTTTTTT
CASSDRGELNTGELFF
>-|TRBV19|TRBJ2-2|TRBD1
TGTGCCACCGGGACAGGGTACACCGGGGAGCTGTTTTTT
CATGTGYTGELFF
>-|TRBV13|TRBJ2-7|-
TGTGCCAGCAGCTTATACTCTTCATACGAGCAGTACTTC
CASSLYSSYEQYF
>-|TRBV7-8|TRBJ2-5|-
TGTGCCAGCACCTTATCCAGACACACCCGACGGGAGACCCAGTACTTC
CASTLSRHTRRETQYF
>-|TRBV23-1|TRBJ1-1|-
TGCGCCAGCAGTCAATTTATCGGGGATCGGGATAACACTGAAGCTTTCTTT
CASSQFIGDRDNTEAFF
>-|TRBV18|TRBJ1-3|TRBD1
TGTGCCAGCTCTTTCCAGGGGGCAAGAAACACCATATATTTT
CASSFQGARNTIYF
>once|TRBV4-2|TRBJ1-1|-
TGTGCCAGCAGCCATTTCGGGGAGGACACTGAAGCTTTCTTT
CASSHFGEDTEAFF
>-|TRBV6-1|TRBJ1-1|-
TGTGCCAGCAGAAAAACACCCTCGTCTGAAGCTTTCTTT
CASRKTPSSEAFF
>-|TRBV10-3|TRBJ1-1|TRBD1
TGTGCCATCAGTGATAGGGACAGGGCGGGACCTGAAGCTTTCTTT
CAISDRDRAGPEAFF
>-|TRBV6-6|TRBJ2-3|TRBD1
TGTGCCAGCAGGGACAGGGGGGGCACAGATACGCAGTATTTT
CASRDRGGTDTQYF
>-|TRBV9|TRBJ1-2|-
TGTGCCAGCAGCCTGGACAGCTATGGCTACACCTTC
CASSLDSYGYTF
>-|TRBV7-2|TRBJ2-3|TRBD2
TGTGCCAGCACCGCGGGGGGGGCGCCCACAGATACGCAGTATTTT
CASTAGGAPTDTQYF
>-|TRBV21-1|TRBJ1-3|-
TGTGCCAGCGTTTGGCGCGGCGACTCATCTGGAAACACCATATATTTT
CASVWRGDSSGNTIYF
>-|TRBV19|TRBJ2-3|-
TGTGCCAGTAGTATGCAGGTCCTTAGCACAGATACGCAGTATTTT
CASSMQVLSTDTQYF
>-|TRBV5-1|TRBJ1-1|-
TGCGCCAGCAGCTCCGACAGTGGCACTGAAGCTTTCTTT
CASSSDSGTEAFF
>-|TRBV2|TRBJ1-4|-
TGTGCCAGCAGTGAAGCTCGGTTTAATGAAAAACTGTTTTTT
CASSEARFNEKLFF
>-|TRBV5-8|TRBJ1-1|-
TGTGCCAGCAGCCGACATGACACAAAGGGGACTGAAGCTTTCTTT
CASSRHDTKGTEAFF
>-|TRBV11-2|TRBJ1-2|-
TGTGCCAGCAGCTTTGCAGGGGTGGATGATGGCTACACCTTC
CASSFAGVDDGYTF
>-|TRBV27|TRBJ2-1|-
TGTGCCAGCAGTGCCGGACTGAATAATGAGCAGTTCTTC
CASSAGLNNEQFF
>-|TRBV27|TRBJ2-3|TRBD2
TGTGCCAGCAGTGAAAGACTAGCGCGCACAGATACGCAGTATTTT
CASSERLARTDTQYF
>-|TRBV19|TRBJ2-7|TRBD1
TGTGCCAGTAGTAAGGACAGGGCGGCCGAGCAGTACTTC
CASSKDRAAEQYF
>-|TRBV28|TRBJ2-1|-
TGTGCCAGCAGTCCCAACAATGAGCAGTTCTTC
CASSPNNEQFF
>-|TRBV5-1|TRBJ2-5|-
TGCGCCAGCAGCTTCTTGGAGACCCAGTACTTC
CASSFLETQYF
>-|TRBV9|TRBJ2-1|-
TGTGCCAGCAGCGTAGCTCTGAATGAGCAGTTCTTC
CASSVALNEQFF
>-|TRBV2|TRBJ1-5|TRBD1
TGTGCCAGCAGTGCCCAGGGGGTGGGCAATCAGCCCCAGCATTTT
CASSAQGVGNQPQHF
>once|TRBV6-1|TRBJ1-2|-
TGTGCCAGGGAGCGGAGGGATGGCTACACCTTC
CARERRDGYTF
>once|TRBV29-1|TRBJ1-1|-
TGCAGCGCAGAAGTGACTGAAGCTTTCTTT
CSAEVTEAFF
>few|TRBV13|TRBJ1-2|-
TGTGCCAGCCGCAGGACGGGAAACTATGGCTACACCTTC
CASRRTGNYGYTF
>once|TRBV29-1|TRBJ2-1|TRBD1
TGCAGCGGTACAGGGGGCGATGAGCAGTTCTTC
CSGTGGDEQFF